The present T cell receptor beta chain was sequenced within a study of cytomegalovirus exposure and HLA in healthy donors. Study-wide findings and caveats: Rare TCR sequences dominated, though some public TCRs recurred in many donors. Common viral pathogens (according to a later analysis) appeared linked to several of the most significant clusters. Another analysis was done later, and it associated around 15,000 TCR beta sequences with HLA alleles at 0.05 false discovery rate.

PCR employed 60 Vbeta and 13 Jbeta primers. Profiled with immunoSEQ multiplex PCR; TCRdb holds only in-frame clones, not every one. This sample has 150,000 to 200,000 clones, with roughly 86% found just once. As to this clone: Its antigen is not known.

This CDR3 is built from 15 residues. Per germline, CDR1 MNHEY and CDR2 SVGAGI. J lost 0 bases, V lost 4 bases, and 3 bases had no gene match. V usage is TRBV6-5 and J usage is TRBJ2-1, with 7 bases aligning to TRBD2. The source material was PBMCs. This receptor was taken from a woman younger than 30 in good health and CMV-seronegative. The CDR3 sequence: CASSSSGTSYNEQFF. CDR3 nucleotide sequence: TGTGCCAGCAGTTCCAGCGGGACCTCCTACAATGAGCAGTTCTTC.